This TCR beta chain was captured by sequencing in a study of blood T cell repertoires in COVID-19. Study as a whole: Both acute and convalescent COVID-19 samples were obtained from the United States, Italy and Spain. PBMCs, B-cell-depleted T cells, or T cells provided the cDNA or gDNA that made up the material.

V shed 1 base and J shed 4 bases, with 14 bases lying between them. The germline CDR1 and CDR2 sequences are SGHTA and FQGNSA. This CDR3 region has 16 residues. In the original analysis: Amplification with reference gene primers provided the estimates of nucleated cell counts. Generated by immunoSEQ multiplex PCR, the TCRdb table keeps only in-frame clones and is missing some. The D gene and trimming were derived from the DNA, and the V and J assignments and clone size from that table. The top ten clones hold roughly a quarter of a sample with about 33,000 clones, 80% to 90% of them seen once. The sequence came from a woman of 80 years or more with active or convalescent COVID-19. The chain is built from TRBV7-2 and TRBJ2-1; a weak D match, TRBD1 (6 bases). The specimen was peripheral blood. CDR3 sequence: CASSLGTGQLYNEQFF. In DNA form, the CDR3 reads TGTGCCAGCAGCTTAGGTACGGGACAACTATACAATGAGCAGTTCTTC.